This T cell receptor (beta chain) is from a study of T-cell reconstitution after alpha-beta-depleted transplantation in children. Unique molecular identifiers were incorporated when the TCRbeta library was constructed. MiXCR was run by TCRdb on the PCR reads, yielding one entry per CDR3 protein. The sample lists about 500,000 distinct CDR3 sequences, roughly 33% occurring once. This clonotype came up a few times. The germline V gene encodes CDR1 SGHRS and CDR2 YFSETQ. Trimming shortened V by 2 bases and J by 0 bases, and 11 bases separated the two germline ends. The CDR3 is made up of 15 amino acids. The chain has TRBV5-1 and TRBJ1-2, with D unresolved. The origin of this receptor is a human donor who donated a stem cell graft to a child with aplastic anemia. This material consisted of PBMCs from the stem cell graft donor, taken from the stem cell graft. In nucleotides, the CDR3 is TGCGCCAGCAGCTTTGAAGATGGGGCTAACTATGGCTACACCTTC. Residues: CASSFEDGANYGYTF.